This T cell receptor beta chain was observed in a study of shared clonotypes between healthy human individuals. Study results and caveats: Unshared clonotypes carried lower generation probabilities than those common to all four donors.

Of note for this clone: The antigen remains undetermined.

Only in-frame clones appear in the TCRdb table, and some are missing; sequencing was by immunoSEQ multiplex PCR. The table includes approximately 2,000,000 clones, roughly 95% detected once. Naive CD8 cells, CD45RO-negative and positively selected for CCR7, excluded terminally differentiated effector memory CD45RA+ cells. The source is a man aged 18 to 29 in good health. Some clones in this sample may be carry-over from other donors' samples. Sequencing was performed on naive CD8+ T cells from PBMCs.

In DNA form, the CDR3 reads TGTGCCACCAGCAGCCTGGGACAGGGAAGCAATCAGCCCCAGCATTTT. The encoded protein is CATSSLGQGSNQPQHF. V and J are TRBV15 and TRBJ1-5; 9 bases match TRBD1. There are 16 residues in the CDR3. Unmatched junction bases numbered 4, after V lost 3 bases and J lost 1 base. Germline CDR1 reads LNHNV; CDR2 reads YYDKDF (reference sequence).